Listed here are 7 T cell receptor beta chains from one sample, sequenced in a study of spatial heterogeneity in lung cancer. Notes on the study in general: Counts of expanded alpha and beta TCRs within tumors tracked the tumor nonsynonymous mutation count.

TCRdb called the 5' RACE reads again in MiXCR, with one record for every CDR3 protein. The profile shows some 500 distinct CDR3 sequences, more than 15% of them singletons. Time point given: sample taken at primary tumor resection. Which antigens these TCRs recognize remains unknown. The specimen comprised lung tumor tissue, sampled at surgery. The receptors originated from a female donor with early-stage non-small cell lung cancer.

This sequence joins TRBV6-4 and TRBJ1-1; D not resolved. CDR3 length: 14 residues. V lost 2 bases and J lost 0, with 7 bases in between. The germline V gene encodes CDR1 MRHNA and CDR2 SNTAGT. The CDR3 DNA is TGTGCCAGCAGTGACCACGGGATGAACACTGAAGCTTTCTTT. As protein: CASSDHGMNTEAFF.

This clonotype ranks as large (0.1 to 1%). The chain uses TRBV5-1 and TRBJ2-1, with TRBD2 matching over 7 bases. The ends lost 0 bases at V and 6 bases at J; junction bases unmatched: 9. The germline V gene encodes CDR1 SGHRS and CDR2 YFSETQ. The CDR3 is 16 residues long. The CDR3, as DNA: TGCGCCAGCAGCTTGGCCGGGGGGAGGCTGGGCAATGAGCAGTTCTTC. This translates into CASSLAGGRLGNEQFF.

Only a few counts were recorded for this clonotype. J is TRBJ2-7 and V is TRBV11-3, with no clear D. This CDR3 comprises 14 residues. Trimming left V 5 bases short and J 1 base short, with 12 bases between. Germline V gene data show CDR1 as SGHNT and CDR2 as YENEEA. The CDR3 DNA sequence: TGTGCCAGCAGCCCCGGGTGGGCATCCTACGAGCAGTACTTC. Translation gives CASSPGWASYEQYF.

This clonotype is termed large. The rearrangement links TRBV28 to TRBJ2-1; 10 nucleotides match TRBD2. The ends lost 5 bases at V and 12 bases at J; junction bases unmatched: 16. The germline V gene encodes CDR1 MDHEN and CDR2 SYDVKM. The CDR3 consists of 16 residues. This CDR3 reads CASSPPGNSGGFSQFF. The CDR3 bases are TGTGCCAGCAGTCCTCCGGGGAATAGCGGGGGGTTCTCGCAGTTCTTC.

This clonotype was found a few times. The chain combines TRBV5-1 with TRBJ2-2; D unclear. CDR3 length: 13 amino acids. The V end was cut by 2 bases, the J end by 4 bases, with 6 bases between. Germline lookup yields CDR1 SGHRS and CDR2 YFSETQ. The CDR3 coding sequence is TGCGCCAGCAGCTTCGGTTTCACCGGGGAGCTGTTTTTT. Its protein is CASSFGFTGELFF. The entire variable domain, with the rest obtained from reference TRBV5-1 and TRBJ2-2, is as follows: KAGVTQTPRYLIKTRGQQVTLSCSPISGHRSVSWYQQTPGQGLQFLFEYFSETQRNKGNFPGRFSGRQFSNSRSEMNVSTLELGDSALYLCASSFGFTGELFFGEGSRLTVL.

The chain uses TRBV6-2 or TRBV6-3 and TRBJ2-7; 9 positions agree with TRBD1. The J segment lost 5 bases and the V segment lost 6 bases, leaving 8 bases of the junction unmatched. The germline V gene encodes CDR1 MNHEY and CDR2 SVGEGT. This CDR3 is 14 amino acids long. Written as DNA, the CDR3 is TGTGCCAGCAGAGCGGGACAGGGCTTTAACGAGCAGTACTTC. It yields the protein CASRAGQGFNEQYF.

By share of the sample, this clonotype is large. The CDR3 reads CASAYGASYEQYF. The CDR3 bases are TGTGCCAGCGCTTACGGGGCCTCCTACGAGCAGTACTTC. The gene calls are TRBV6-5 and TRBJ2-7; D may correspond to TRBD1 or TRBD2 (5 bases each). The CDR3 has 13 amino acids. The V end lost 8 bases, the J end lost 0 bases, and 11 bases lay between the germline ends. Germline V gene lookup returns CDR1 MNHEY and CDR2 SVGAGI.